The 32 T cell receptor beta chains below were found in one sample sequenced in a study of cytomegalovirus exposure and HLA in healthy donors. The primer mix had 60 Vbeta and 13 Jbeta primers. Clones were read by immunoSEQ multiplex PCR, and TCRdb kept only the in-frame ones, dropping some. Here the sample spans over 120,000 clones, 75% to 90% being singletons. The sample consisted of PBMCs. The receptors originated from a woman in her thirties in good health and CMV-seronegative.

The V and J genes are TRBV2 and TRBJ1-5; TRBD1 might be the D (6 bases). CDR3 length equals 15 residues. Germline CDR1 and CDR2: SNHLY and FYNNEI. V was pared by 3 bases and J by 4 bases, with 13 bases between. The CDR3 coding sequence is TGTGCCAGCAGTGATGCCAGGGGTGTAAATCAGCCCCAGCATTTT. It yields the protein CASSDARGVNQPQHF.

V is TRBV4-1 and J is TRBJ1-4, with TRBD1 identical over 7 bases. Looked up from germline, CDR1 is MGHRA and CDR2 is YSYEKL. The CDR3 extends over 15 amino acids. After removal of 3 bases from V and 0 bases from J, the junction contained 1 base not matched to a gene. This CDR3 is CASSQQGATNEKLFF. Written as DNA, the CDR3 is TGCGCCAGCAGCCAGCAGGGGGCAACTAATGAAAAACTGTTTTTT.

This chain joins TRBV5-1 and TRBJ1-1; tentative D call: TRBD1 (5 bases). Germline V gives CDR1 SGHRS, CDR2 YFSETQ. V lost 0 bases and J lost 3, with 15 bases in between. The CDR3 is 16 residues long. CDR3 in DNA: TGCGCCAGCAGCTTGGATAGCACGGGCAGGGACACTGAAGCTTTCTTT. Translating gives CASSLDSTGRDTEAFF.

CDR3: CATARGADTQYF. CDR3 sequence (DNA): TGTGCCACCGCCCGGGGAGCAGATACGCAGTATTTT. This rearrangement joins TRBV15 to TRBJ2-3, with TRBD2 as a possible D gene (5 bases). CDR3 length: 12 residues. Germline V lookup: CDR1 LNHNV, CDR2 YYDKDF (reference sequence). Trimming took 8 bases from V and 4 from J, leaving 10 bases between them.

This chain uses TRBV19 with TRBJ1-5; a possible D gene is TRBD1 (6 bases). Per germline, CDR1 LNHDA and CDR2 SQIVND (reference sequence). The V end lost 6 bases, the J end lost 2 bases, and 17 bases lay between the germline ends. This CDR3 comprises 16 residues. The CDR3 spells CASRTGSIGGNQPQHF. The DNA of the CDR3 is TGTGCCAGTAGGACAGGCAGTATAGGGGGCAATCAGCCCCAGCATTTT.

This chain joins TRBV13 and TRBJ2-5; 8 bases align to TRBD2. Per germline, CDR1 PRHDT and CDR2 FYEKMQ (reference sequence). V was pared by 5 bases and J by 5 bases, with 13 bases of the junction left unmatched. The CDR3 runs to 16 residues. The CDR3 reads CASSRREGVVDETQYF. CDR3 bases: TGTGCCAGCAGCCGCCGGGAGGGGGTTGTCGACGAGACCCAGTACTTC.

There are a few counts of this clone. The V call is TRBV10-3, the J call TRBJ1-1; no clear D. The CDR3 contains 14 residues. In germline, CDR1 is ENHRY, CDR2 SYGVKD. Trimming left V 4 bases short and J 1 base short, with 10 bases between. The CDR3: CAISAYGSNTEAFF. The CDR3 DNA reads TGTGCCATCAGTGCGTACGGGTCGAACACTGAAGCTTTCTTT.

The chain joins TRBV6-4 to TRBJ2-5, with D maybe TRBD2 (5 bases). The CDR3 extends over 15 amino acids. Germline CDR1 is MRHNA and CDR2 is SNTAGT. V was clipped by 9 bases and J by 3 bases, with 20 bases between them. The CDR3 DNA follows: TGTGCCAGAGAGCATGTCGGCGGGCCAAAAGAGACCCAGTACTTC. Encoded protein: CAREHVGGPKETQYF.

The chain links TRBV7-3 to TRBJ2-2; TRBD2 agrees at 7 bases. In germline, CDR1 is SGHTA, CDR2 FQGTGA. V trimming: 5 bases; J trimming: 7 bases; junction bases outside the gene matches: 1. This CDR3 is built from 12 residues. CDR3 in amino acids: CASSGGGGELFF. The CDR3 DNA reads TGTGCCAGCAGCGGGGGGGGCGGGGAGCTGTTTTTT.

In DNA form, the CDR3 reads TGTGCCAGCAGTGGGGACAGGGGGGGACAGCCCCAGCATTTT. It translates to CASSGDRGGQPQHF. The V gene is TRBV6-1, the J gene TRBJ1-5; 11 bases match TRBD1. Germline V lookup: CDR1 MNHNS, CDR2 SASEGT. V lost 4 bases and J lost 7; bases outside the gene matches: 3. This CDR3 has 14 residues.

Note on this clone: Other DNA sequences within the sample encode an identical CDR3. The rearrangement uses TRBV6-1 and TRBJ1-5; 9 bases agree with TRBD1. Trimming took 3 bases from V and 2 from J; bases not matched to a gene: 2. The length of the CDR3 is 15 residues. The germline V gene has CDR1 MNHNS and CDR2 SASEGT. CDR3 in amino acids: CASSEDRGGNQPQHF. As DNA, the CDR3 is TGTGCCAGCAGTGAGGACAGGGGAGGCAATCAGCCCCAGCATTTT.

The chain is built from TRBV2 and TRBJ2-1; TRBD1 matches at 9 bases. With V trimmed by 9 bases and J by 8 bases, 11 bases remained unmatched. This CDR3 contains 14 residues. Germline CDR1 and CDR2: SNHLY and FYNNEI. The CDR3 DNA reads TGTGCCAGTGTACCCGGGACAGGGCTATATGAGCAGTTCTTC. This encodes CASVPGTGLYEQFF.

This chain connects TRBV28 to TRBJ1-2, with D possibly matching TRBD1 (5 bases). Per the germline V gene, CDR1 is MDHEN and CDR2 is SYDVKM. Deletions cut 5 bases from V and 3 bases from J, with 16 bases between. This CDR3 comprises 15 residues. CDR3 region: CASSPRGSGDYGYTF. The CDR3 nucleotides are TGTGCCAGCAGTCCGCGGGGTTCGGGGGACTATGGCTACACCTTC.

This clone appeared once. This chain joins TRBV30 and TRBJ2-2; 11 bases match TRBD2. Trimming took 5 bases from V and 5 from J; bases not matched to a gene: 10. Germline V gene data show CDR1 as GTSNPN and CDR2 as SVGIG (reference sequence). The CDR3 loop spans 16 amino acids. The CDR3 reads CAWGQGLAGGTGELFF. DNA for the CDR3: TGTGCCTGGGGACAGGGCCTAGCGGGAGGAACCGGGGAGCTGTTTTTT. The full variable domain, with the rest looked up from reference TRBV30 and TRBJ2-2, is SQTIHQWPATLVQPVGSPLSLECTVEGTSNPNLYWYRQAAGRGLQLLFYSVGIGQISSEVPQNLSASRPQDRQFILSSKKLLLSDSGFYLCAWGQGLAGGTGELFFGEGSRLTVL.

The rearrangement joins TRBV4-3 to TRBJ2-3, with TRBD2 matching over 12 bases. The germline CDR1 and CDR2 sequences are LGHNA and YSLEER. The CDR3 length is 18 residues. V lost 0 bases and J lost 4; bases outside the gene matches: 8. CDR3 coding DNA: TGCGCCAGCAGCCAAGAAATCGTGTCTAGCGGGGGGGCAGATACGCAGTATTTT. As protein: CASSQEIVSSGGADTQYF.

V is TRBV15 and J is TRBJ2-7, with 8 bases lining up with TRBD1. The germline gives CDR1 LNHNV, CDR2 YYDKDF (reference sequence). With 4 bases clipped from V and 3 bases from J, the junction kept 5 bases outside the gene matches. This CDR3 has 14 amino acids. This CDR3 reads CATSTHRGDYEQYF. The CDR3 DNA reads as TGTGCCACCAGCACCCACAGGGGGGACTACGAGCAGTACTTC.

J is TRBJ1-2 and V is TRBV5-1; 7 bases are a match to TRBD1. The trim removed 6 bases at V and 2 bases at J, leaving 7 bases unmatched. The germline V gene encodes CDR1 SGHRS and CDR2 YFSETQ. This CDR3 is 14 amino acids long. The CDR3 DNA sequence: TGCGCCAGCAAGCTGCGACAGGGCAACTATGGCTACACCTTC. This translates into CASKLRQGNYGYTF.

The gene calls are TRBV19 and TRBJ1-1, with TRBD1 identical over 10 bases. Germline V gene lookup returns CDR1 LNHDA and CDR2 SQIVND (reference sequence). V shed 4 bases and J 4 bases; nucleotides not matched to a gene: 9. This CDR3 is built from 16 residues. As DNA, the CDR3 is TGTGCCAGTAGTAAAAGGCCGGGACAGGGGATCACTGAAGCTTTCTTT. Residues: CASSKRPGQGITEAFF. The complete variable domain, with remaining parts taken from reference TRBV19 and TRBJ1-1, reads DGGITQSPKYLFRKEGQNVTLSCEQNLNHDAMYWYRQDPGQGLRLIYYSQIVNDFQKGDIAEGYSVSREKKESFPLTVTSAQKNPTAFYLCASSKRPGQGITEAFFGQGTRLTVV.

The V gene is TRBV5-1, the J gene TRBJ2-5; 10 bases agree with TRBD2. V shed 4 bases and J 4 bases; nucleotides not matched to a gene: 4. The CDR3 has 14 amino acids. CDR1 is SGHRS and CDR2 is YFSETQ in the germline V gene. In DNA form, the CDR3 reads TGCGCCAGCAGCGCACTAGCGGGACTAGAGACCCAGTACTTC. Amino acid sequence: CASSALAGLETQYF.

This clone was recorded once. The chain carries TRBV2 and TRBJ2-1, with TRBD2 as a possible D gene (5 bases). The germline CDR1 and CDR2 sequences are SNHLY and FYNNEI. Deletions cut 6 bases from V and 2 bases from J, with 5 bases between. The CDR3 runs 12 residues. Written as DNA, the CDR3 is TGTGCCAGCAGCGGGGCCTACAATGAGCAGTTCTTC. Translation: CASSGAYNEQFF.

This clone was seen once. The chain couples TRBV19 to TRBJ1-6, with a weak D call TRBD1 (5 bases). Germline CDR1 LNHDA, CDR2 SQIVND (reference sequence). This CDR3 region has 13 residues. V was trimmed by 5 bases and J by 10 bases, leaving 12 bases between them. CDR3 region: CASSPDRSSPLHF. In nucleotides, the CDR3 is TGTGCCAGTAGTCCCGACAGATCCTCACCCCTCCACTTT.

The rearrangement joins TRBV7-2 to TRBJ2-2; TRBD2 matches 12 bases. J lost 7 bases, V lost 4 bases, and 4 bases had no gene match. Germline V gene data show CDR1 as SGHTA and CDR2 as FQGNSA. This CDR3 is built from 15 residues. The CDR3 coding sequence is TGTGCCAGCAGCTGGACTAGCGGGACGGGCGGGGAGCTGTTTTTT. Protein: CASSWTSGTGGELFF.

The chain employs TRBV27 and TRBJ2-7; 11 bases line up with TRBD2. The CDR3 consists of 17 residues. Trimming removed 2 bases from V and 2 bases from J; junction bases left unmatched: 8. Germline V gene sequence: CDR1 MNHEY, CDR2 SMNVEV (reference sequence). The CDR3 reads CASSLRLAGTTPYEQYF. In DNA form, the CDR3 reads TGTGCCAGCAGTTTAAGACTAGCGGGGACCACCCCCTACGAGCAGTACTTC.

The chain couples TRBV10-2 to TRBJ2-7, with 9 bases identical to TRBD2. Losses at the gene ends were 2 bases for V and 3 bases for J; bases not matched to a gene: 5. The germline V gene has CDR1 WSHSY and CDR2 SAAADI. CDR3 length: 15 residues. The CDR3 sequence is CASSEVAGAIYEQYF. The CDR3 DNA sequence: TGCGCCAGCAGTGAGGTAGCGGGGGCCATCTACGAGCAGTACTTC.

The sample holds a few counts of this clone. The rearrangement uses TRBV4-1 and TRBJ1-2, with TRBD1 identical over 7 bases. This CDR3 has 15 residues. Germline loops: CDR1 MGHRA, CDR2 YSYEKL. J was trimmed by 4 bases and V by 4 bases; bases with no gene match: 9. Here the CDR3 reads CASSPGQGVSYGYTF. In DNA form, the CDR3 reads TGCGCCAGCAGCCCCGGGCAGGGGGTTTCCTATGGCTACACCTTC.

The CDR3 DNA is TGTGCCAGCAGCCGACAGGCAATGAACACTGAAGCTTTCTTT. It codes for CASSRQAMNTEAFF. The chain carries TRBV9 and TRBJ1-1, with D perhaps TRBD1 (6 bases). This CDR3 contains 14 residues. The V end lost 4 bases, the J end lost 0 bases, and 10 bases lay between the germline ends. In germline, CDR1 is SGDLS, CDR2 YYNGEE.

In this sample, this clone turned up a few times. CDR3 region: CASSFYRDRENEQFF. In nucleotides, the CDR3 is TGCGCCAGCAGCTTTTACCGGGACAGGGAAAATGAGCAGTTCTTC. The rearrangement uses TRBV5-1 and TRBJ2-1, with TRBD1 matching over 9 bases. This CDR3 is 15 amino acids long. Germline-derived CDR1 and CDR2 are SGHRS and YFSETQ. Germline trimming cut 2 bases from V and 7 bases from J; bases unmatched to any gene: 7.

V gene TRBV7-9 combines with J gene TRBJ1-4, with D possibly TRBD1 on 5 matching bases. The CDR3 spans 14 residues. The germline V gene has CDR1 SEHNR and CDR2 FQNEAQ (reference sequence). Trimming removed 5 bases at V and 4 bases at J, with 11 bases between. The CDR3 here is CASSGRDYNEKLFF. The CDR3 nucleotides are TGTGCCAGCAGCGGCCGGGACTATAATGAAAAACTGTTTTTT.

This chain connects TRBV6-1 to TRBJ1-3, with 10 bases that match TRBD1. The CDR3 has 13 amino acids. Germline-derived CDR1 and CDR2 are MNHNS and SASEGT. Trimming removed 7 bases from V and 9 bases from J; junction bases left unmatched: 6. The CDR3 nucleotides are TGTGCCAGCACCCCGGGACAGGGGCTCACCATATATTTT. This sequence encodes CASTPGQGLTIYF.

The V and J genes are TRBV19 and TRBJ1-5, with 8 bases identical to TRBD1. Losses at the gene ends were 3 bases for V and 5 bases for J; bases not matched to a gene: 9. Germline values: CDR1 LNHDA, CDR2 SQIVND (reference sequence). This CDR3 region has 16 residues. The CDR3 nucleotides are TGTGCCAGTAGTATCGGGGCCAGGGGGCATCATCAGCCCCAGCATTTT. This translates into CASSIGARGHHQPQHF.

V usage is TRBV27 and J usage is TRBJ2-3, with 14 bases matching TRBD2. The J segment lost 5 bases and the V segment lost 3 bases, leaving 1 base of the junction unmatched. Germline V gene sequence: CDR1 MNHEY, CDR2 SMNVEV (reference sequence). The CDR3 is made up of 15 amino acids. Here the CDR3 reads CASSFGTSGRDTQYF. The CDR3 coding sequence is TGTGCCAGCAGTTTTGGGACTAGCGGGAGAGATACGCAGTATTTT.

This clone was seen a few times. The chain couples TRBV5-1 to TRBJ1-2, with D unresolved. The CDR3 has 13 residues. Trimming left V 0 bases short and J 1 base short, with 4 bases between. Germline CDR1 is SGHRS and CDR2 is YFSETQ. CDR3 DNA: TGCGCCAGCAGCTTGGACAATAACTATGGCTACACCTTC. Residues: CASSLDNNYGYTF.